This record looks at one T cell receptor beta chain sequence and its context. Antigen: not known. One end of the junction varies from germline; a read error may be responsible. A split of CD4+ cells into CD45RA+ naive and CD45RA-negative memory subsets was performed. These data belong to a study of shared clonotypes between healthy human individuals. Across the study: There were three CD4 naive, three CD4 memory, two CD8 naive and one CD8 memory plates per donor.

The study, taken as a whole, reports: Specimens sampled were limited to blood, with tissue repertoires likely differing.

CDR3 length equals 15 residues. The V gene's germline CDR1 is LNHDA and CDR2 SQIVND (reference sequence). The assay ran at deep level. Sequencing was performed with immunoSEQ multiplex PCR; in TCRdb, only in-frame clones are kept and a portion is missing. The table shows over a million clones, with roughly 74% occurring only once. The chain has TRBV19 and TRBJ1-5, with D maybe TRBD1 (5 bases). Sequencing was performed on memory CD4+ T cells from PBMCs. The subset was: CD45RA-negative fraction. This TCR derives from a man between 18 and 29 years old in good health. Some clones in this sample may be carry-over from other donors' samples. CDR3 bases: TGCGACAGCCCACGGATCAGGGACCGGGATCAGCCCCAGCATTTT. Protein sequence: CDSPRIRDRDQPQHF.